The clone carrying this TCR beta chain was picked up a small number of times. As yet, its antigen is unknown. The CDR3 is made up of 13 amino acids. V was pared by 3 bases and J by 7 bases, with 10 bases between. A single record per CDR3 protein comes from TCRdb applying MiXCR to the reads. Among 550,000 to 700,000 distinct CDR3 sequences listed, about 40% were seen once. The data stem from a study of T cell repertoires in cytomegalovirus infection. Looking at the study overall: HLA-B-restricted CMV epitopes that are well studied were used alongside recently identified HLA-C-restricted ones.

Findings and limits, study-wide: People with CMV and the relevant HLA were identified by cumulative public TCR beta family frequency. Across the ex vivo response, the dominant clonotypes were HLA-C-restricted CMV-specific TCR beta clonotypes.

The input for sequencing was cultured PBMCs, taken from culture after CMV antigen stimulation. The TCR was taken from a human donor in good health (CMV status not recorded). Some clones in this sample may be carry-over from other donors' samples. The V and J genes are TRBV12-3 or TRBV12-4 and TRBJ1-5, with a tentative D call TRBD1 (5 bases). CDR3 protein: CASSFSGFQPQHF. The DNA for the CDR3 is TGTGCCAGCAGTTTCTCAGGGTTCCAGCCCCAGCATTTT.